These 32 T cell receptor beta chains were sequenced from one sample in a study of CD8 T cells in Susac syndrome. Random hexamers were used to reverse transcribe roughly 0.45 to 1 ug of RNA. Via MiXCR, TCRdb re-called the immunoSEQ multiplex PCR reads, giving one row per CDR3 protein. The sample shows some 150,000 distinct CDR3 sequences, 94% of them seen only once. Sample: CD8+ T cells from PBMCs. The receptors shown here come from a human donor in good health.

This clonotype came up a few times. The gene calls are TRBV19 and TRBJ2-7; 7 positions match TRBD2. Per the germline V gene, CDR1 is LNHDA and CDR2 is SQIVND (reference sequence). The V segment lost 6 bases and the J segment 2 bases; nucleotides outside the gene matches: 4. CDR3 size: 13 residues. CDR3 region: CASSYGTTYEQYF. CDR3 DNA sequence: TGTGCCAGTAGCTACGGGACTACCTACGAGCAGTACTTC.

This chain uses TRBV4-1 with TRBJ1-1; D remains ambiguous. From germline, CDR1 is MGHRA and CDR2 YSYEKL. V shed 1 base and J shed 2 bases, with 11 bases lying between them. CDR3 length: 15 amino acids. The CDR3 sequence: CASSQGRRANTEAFF. In DNA form, the CDR3 reads TGCGCCAGCAGCCAAGGGAGGAGGGCCAACACTGAAGCTTTCTTT.

This clonotype was detected once. The chain recombines TRBV12-3 or TRBV12-4 with TRBJ1-1; D remains ambiguous. The CDR3 is 17 residues long. Trimming took 2 bases from V and 0 from J, leaving 16 bases between them. Here the CDR3 reads CASSLRVAVLMNTEAFF. For the CDR3, the DNA is TGTGCCAGCAGTTTACGAGTGGCAGTACTTATGAACACTGAAGCTTTCTTT.

The genes are TRBV29-1 and TRBJ2-1; possibly TRBD2 for D (6 bases). This CDR3 spans 16 amino acids. Per germline, CDR1 SQVTM and CDR2 ANQGSEA. V was trimmed by 3 bases and J by 7 bases, leaving 22 bases between them. CDR3 nucleotides: TGCAGCGTTGACCCGTTGGGCTTGGAGGGATTGAATGAGCAGTTCTTC. Residues: CSVDPLGLEGLNEQFF.

The sample holds one count of this clonotype. The chain couples TRBV27 to TRBJ2-7; 7 bases fit TRBD2. Germline V gene lookup returns CDR1 MNHEY and CDR2 SMNVEV (reference sequence). The CDR3 is made up of 15 amino acids. V gave up 6 bases and J gave up 3 bases; unmatched junction bases: 11. CDR3 sequence (DNA): TGTGCCAGCAGAGACGAGTTGGGGGGGTACTACGAGCAGTACTTC. This translates into CASRDELGGYYEQYF.

The CDR3 protein is CASSGIRDPSNQPQHF. As DNA, the CDR3 is TGTGCCAGCAGTGGAATCCGGGACCCTAGCAATCAGCCCCAGCATTTT. This chain links TRBV12-3 or TRBV12-4 with TRBJ1-5; D possibly corresponds to TRBD1 (5 bases). CDR3 length: 16 amino acids. Trimming shortened V by 5 bases and J by 0 bases, and 14 bases separated the two germline ends.

This sequence joins TRBV7-9 and TRBJ2-3; TRBD1 is a possible D gene (6 bases). CDR1 SEHNR and CDR2 FQNEAQ come from the germline V gene (reference sequence). This CDR3 spans 15 amino acids. V was pared by 2 bases and J by 2 bases, with 11 bases between. This CDR3 is CASSLQGPHTDTQYF. The CDR3 bases are TGTGCCAGCAGCTTACAGGGGCCCCACACAGATACGCAGTATTTT.

Concerning this clonotype: A junction end diverges from the germline sequence, so it may reflect a read error. This chain joins TRBV3-1 and TRBJ2-3; no clear D gene. Germline assignment: CDR1 LGHDT and CDR2 YNNKEL (reference sequence). The CDR3 consists of 12 residues. CDR3 DNA sequence: TGTGCCAGCACCCAAGACACAGATACGCAGTATTTT. Translated: CASTQDTDTQYF.

The chain uses TRBV25-1 and TRBJ2-3, with 9 nucleotides matching TRBD1. From germline, CDR1 is MGHDK and CDR2 SYGVNS. The J segment lost 7 bases and the V segment lost 3 bases, leaving 8 bases of the junction unmatched. The CDR3 covers 15 residues. The chain's CDR3 is CASSDWGQGIHTQYF. CDR3 DNA sequence: TGTGCCAGCAGTGACTGGGGACAGGGAATCCATACGCAGTATTTT. The variable domain in full, completed from reference TRBV25-1 and TRBJ2-3, reads EADIYQTPRYLVIGTGKKITLECSQTMGHDKMYWYQQDPGMELHLIHYSYGVNSTEKGDLSSESTVSRIRTEHFPLTLESARPSHTSQYLCASSDWGQGIHTQYFGPGTRLTVL.

The chain combines TRBV28 with TRBJ2-3; 7 positions match TRBD2. Germline lookup yields CDR1 MDHEN and CDR2 SYDVKM. The trim removed 5 bases at V and 5 bases at J, leaving 7 bases unmatched. The CDR3 extends over 14 amino acids. CDR3 loop: CASSPREEGDTQYF. CDR3 nucleotide sequence: TGTGCCAGCAGTCCCCGGGAGGAAGGAGATACGCAGTATTTT.

This chain links TRBV5-4 with TRBJ2-1; 7 bases line up with TRBD2. The CDR3 is 14 amino acids. V dropped 4 bases and J dropped 6; count of bases not matched to a gene: 7. Germline V gives CDR1 SGHNT, CDR2 YYREEE (reference sequence). Here the CDR3 DNA reads TGTGCCAGCAGCGGAGCGGGATGGGGCAATGAGCAGTTCTTC. As protein: CASSGAGWGNEQFF.

The CDR3, as DNA: TGTGCCAGCAGCTTAGCCCCTGGGGCCAACGTCCTGACTTTC. This translates into CASSLAPGANVLTF. The chain recombines TRBV7-2 with TRBJ2-6; D remains ambiguous. The germline V gene has CDR1 SGHTA and CDR2 FQGNSA. V was pared by 0 bases and J by 2 bases, with 2 bases between. This CDR3 contains 14 residues.

The V and J genes are TRBV29-1 and TRBJ1-1; TRBD1 is a possible D gene (5 bases). There are 14 residues in the CDR3. Trimming removed 5 bases at V and 0 bases at J, with 13 bases between. Germline assignment: CDR1 SQVTM and CDR2 ANQGSEA. CDR3 coding DNA: TGCAGCGTTTCTCCCGGACAAGTGAACACTGAAGCTTTCTTT. Translated, it gives CSVSPGQVNTEAFF.

The chain combines TRBV4-1 with TRBJ2-7, with D possibly TRBD1 on 5 matching bases. The CDR3 spans 13 residues. The ends were cut back, 1 base at V and 5 bases at J, with 9 bases in the middle. The germline V gene encodes CDR1 MGHRA and CDR2 YSYEKL. In DNA form, the CDR3 reads TGCGCCAGCAGCCAAGCAGGGAACCACGAGCAGTACTTC. Encoded protein: CASSQAGNHEQYF.

The genes are TRBV13 and TRBJ2-7; TRBD2 is a possible D gene (5 bases). Germline CDR1 and CDR2: PRHDT and FYEKMQ (reference sequence). The length of the CDR3 is 15 residues. V was clipped by 0 bases and J by 0 bases, with 9 bases between them. The DNA of the CDR3 is TGTGCCAGCAGCTTAGGCCATGGGAGCTCCTACGAGCAGTACTTC. This codes for CASSLGHGSSYEQYF.

V and J are TRBV20-1 and TRBJ2-3; D call uncertain. V lost 3 bases and J 0 bases, leaving 19 bases between the germline ends. The CDR3 consists of 17 residues. The germline gives CDR1 DFQATT, CDR2 SNEGSKA (reference sequence). In DNA, the CDR3 is TGCAGTGCTAGGGTTCTTCCACAGAGCCCTAGCACAGATACGCAGTATTTT. Protein product: CSARVLPQSPSTDTQYF.

Turning to this clonotype: Compared with germline, one end of the junction differs, possibly owing to a read error. The V call is TRBV7-7, the J call TRBJ2-1; D not resolved. CDR3 length equals 13 residues. Germline V gene lookup returns CDR1 SSHAT and CDR2 FNYEAQ (reference sequence). The CDR3 loop is CASSLSSRTEQFF. Here the CDR3 DNA reads TGTGCTAGCAGCTTAAGTTCTCGAACAGAGCAGTTCTTC.

CDR3 DNA sequence: TGTGCCAGCAGCCCAAAAACGGACAGGGGGCTGAGGGAGCAGTACTTC. This translates into CASSPKTDRGLREQYF. This chain links TRBV21-1 with TRBJ2-7; the table assigns TRBD1, which was not confirmed against the DNA. TRBV21-1 is recorded as a pseudogene. This CDR3 has 16 amino acids.

This clonotype appeared once. This chain uses TRBV28 with TRBJ1-5; D call uncertain. Germline V gives CDR1 MDHEN, CDR2 SYDVKM. Trimming left V 3 bases short and J 0 bases short, with 9 bases between. This CDR3 is built from 15 residues. This CDR3 is CASSFVPISNQPQHF. The CDR3 coding sequence is TGTGCCAGCAGTTTCGTCCCGATTAGCAATCAGCCCCAGCATTTT.

J is TRBJ2-7 and V is TRBV6-2 or TRBV6-3; the D is unclear. The CDR3 has 15 amino acids. Looked up from germline, CDR1 is MNHEY and CDR2 is SVGEGT. V lost 4 bases, J lost 0 bases, and 13 bases lay in between. In nucleotides, the CDR3 is TGTGCCAGCAGTTTCTCAAGACCGCACTCCTACGAGCAGTACTTC. This translates into CASSFSRPHSYEQYF.

The chain recombines TRBV27 with TRBJ2-1; 8 nucleotides match TRBD2. Germline CDR1 MNHEY, CDR2 SMNVEV (reference sequence). This CDR3 contains 14 residues. J was trimmed by 5 bases and V by 7 bases; bases with no gene match: 7. Here the CDR3 DNA reads TGTGCCAGCAACGAGGCGGGAGGAAACAATGAGCAGTTCTTC. Protein product: CASNEAGGNNEQFF.

V gene TRBV3-1 combines with J gene TRBJ1-4, with D unresolved. Looked up from germline, CDR1 is LGHDT and CDR2 is YNNKEL (reference sequence). V gave up 7 bases and J gave up 4 bases, with 10 bases separating them. The CDR3 contains 13 residues. The CDR3 bases are TGTGCCAGCACCAAGGACCGTAATGAAAAACTGTTTTTT. Its translation is CASTKDRNEKLFF.

The chain is built from TRBV24-1 and TRBJ2-5; 10 positions match TRBD1. This CDR3 is 16 amino acids long. V gave up 2 bases and J gave up 2 bases; unmatched junction bases: 4. Germline CDR1 reads KGHDR; CDR2 reads SFDVKD. The CDR3 here is CATSDWTGGKQETQYF. The CDR3 DNA reads TGTGCCACCAGTGATTGGACAGGGGGTAAACAAGAGACCCAGTACTTC.

The J gene is TRBJ1-1, the V gene TRBV20-1; D unclear. V shed 0 bases and J shed 7 bases, with 6 bases lying between them. CDR3 size: 11 residues. CDR1 is DFQATT, CDR2 SNEGSKA, per germline (reference sequence). The CDR3 protein is CSAREGFEAFF. The CDR3 coding sequence is TGCAGTGCTAGAGAGGGGTTTGAAGCTTTCTTT.

This clonotype was recorded once. V gene TRBV4-2 combines with J gene TRBJ2-7, with 12 bases aligning to TRBD2. This CDR3 spans 17 amino acids. Per the germline V gene, CDR1 is LGHNA and CDR2 is YNFKEQ. Unmatched junction bases numbered 9, after V lost 4 bases and J lost 2 bases. The CDR3: CASSRPRLAGDAYEQYF. The CDR3 DNA sequence: TGTGCCAGCAGCCGGCCCCGACTAGCGGGAGACGCCTACGAGCAGTACTTC.

This chain connects TRBV2 to TRBJ2-7, with 7 bases identical to TRBD1. Per germline, CDR1 SNHLY and CDR2 FYNNEI. This CDR3 contains 11 residues. Trimming at V came to 5 bases and at J to 6 bases, leaving 1 base not matched to a gene. The CDR3 DNA is TGTGCCAGCAGTTGGGACAGCGAGCAGTACTTC. The encoded protein is CASSWDSEQYF.

The chain recombines TRBV28 with TRBJ1-1; possibly TRBD1 for D (6 bases). This CDR3 has 14 residues. Germline V gene lookup returns CDR1 MDHEN and CDR2 SYDVKM. Trimming shortened V by 3 bases and J by 4 bases, and 12 bases separated the two germline ends. The CDR3 bases are TGTGCCAGCAGTTTGAGGGGGTGGGGCACTGAAGCTTTCTTT. As protein: CASSLRGWGTEAFF.

The rearrangement links TRBV29-1 to TRBJ2-2, with D tentatively TRBD1 (7 bases). In germline, CDR1 is SQVTM, CDR2 ANQGSEA. The CDR3 is 15 amino acids. The V and J ends lost 7 bases and 6 bases respectively, with 21 bases between them. CDR3 in DNA: TGCAGCGCCACAGGGGAGGTTAGTTACGCCGGGGAGCTGTTTTTT. Encoded protein: CSATGEVSYAGELFF.

J is TRBJ2-7 and V is TRBV14, with 8 bases that match TRBD1. Germline CDR1 SGHDN, CDR2 FVKESK. The CDR3 is made up of 15 amino acids. J gave up 0 bases and V 4 bases, and 5 bases lay outside the gene matches. The CDR3 reads CASSLGTGHSYEQYF. CDR3 in DNA: TGTGCCAGCAGCCTCGGGACAGGCCACTCCTACGAGCAGTACTTC.

The V call is TRBV29-1, the J call TRBJ2-1; TRBD2 aligns across 14 bases. Looked up from germline, CDR1 is SQVTM and CDR2 is ANQGSEA. V lost 7 bases to trimming and J lost 6 bases; unmatched junction nucleotides: 5. The CDR3 covers 14 residues. CDR3 loop: CSAAGTSGSNEQFF. CDR3 DNA sequence: TGCAGCGCGGCCGGGACTAGCGGGAGCAATGAGCAGTTCTTC.

The rearrangement uses TRBV4-2 and TRBJ2-2; 7 bases line up with TRBD2. CDR1 LGHNA and CDR2 YNFKEQ come from the germline V gene. The CDR3 is made up of 16 amino acids. V shed 4 bases, J shed 5 bases, and the junction held 10 bases outside the gene matches. The CDR3 coding sequence is TGTGCCAGCAGCCCCCGCCCTGCAGCGGGAACCGGGGAGCTGTTTTTT. This codes for CASSPRPAAGTGELFF.

This chain connects TRBV28 to TRBJ2-7, with D tentatively TRBD2 (5 bases). V was clipped by 2 bases and J by 4 bases, with 12 bases between them. This CDR3 is 14 amino acids long. Looked up from germline, CDR1 is MDHEN and CDR2 is SYDVKM. The CDR3 spells CASSLLPDSYEQYF. The CDR3 nucleotides read TGTGCCAGCAGTTTACTCCCGGACTCGTACGAGCAGTACTTC.